Listed here are 26 T cell receptor beta chains from one sample, sequenced in a study of blood T cells in healthy people across ages. The authors ran a second PCR of about 7 to 11 cycles using a sample-barcoded 5' primer and a J-beta primer mix. Each CDR3 protein is one row after TCRdb ran MiXCR on the 5' RACE reads. The sample contains about 760,000 distinct CDR3 sequences, approximately 25% of which appear only once. These data also formed part of another study, on T cells of mothers and their children.

The sample was blood. These TCRs come from a boy aged 10-17 years in good health.

The chain uses TRBV4-3 and TRBJ2-1; no reliable D call. This CDR3 is 13 amino acids long. With 1 base removed from V and 11 bases from J, the gap between germline ends came to 12 bases. Germline assignment: CDR1 LGHNA and CDR2 YSLEER. CDR3 region: CASSQVLGRKQFF. In DNA, the CDR3 is TGCGCCAGCAGCCAAGTCTTAGGACGTAAGCAGTTCTTC.

This clonotype was observed a handful of times. The CDR3 nucleotides read TGTGCCAGCATTTATATCGGATTTGAGACCCAGTACTTC. This sequence encodes CASIYIGFETQYF. The rearrangement uses TRBV7-3 and TRBJ2-5; D call uncertain. V shed 7 bases and J shed 5 bases, with 14 bases lying between them. The CDR3 has 13 residues. The V gene's germline CDR1 is SGHTA and CDR2 FQGTGA.

This clonotype was seen at least ten times. The gene calls are TRBV7-9 and TRBJ2-5; D may match TRBD1 or TRBD2 (5 bases each). Germline V lookup: CDR1 SEHNR, CDR2 FQNEAQ (reference sequence). V was cut by 3 bases and J by 3 bases, with 8 bases left in between. This CDR3 comprises 13 residues. The CDR3 protein is CASSFGAEETQYF. The CDR3 DNA reads as TGTGCCAGCAGCTTCGGGGCAGAAGAGACCCAGTACTTC.

The rearrangement joins TRBV10-3 to TRBJ2-7; weak D call: TRBD1 (7 bases). Germline CDR1 ENHRY, CDR2 SYGVKD. V lost 5 bases and J 2 bases, leaving 13 bases between the germline ends. The CDR3 runs to 14 residues. For the CDR3, the DNA is TGTGCCATCAGTTCGGGGGACAGACCCTACGAGCAGTACTTC. Amino acids: CAISSGDRPYEQYF.

V gene TRBV24-1 combines with J gene TRBJ2-7, with D tentatively TRBD1 (5 bases). V dropped 0 bases and J dropped 0 bases, with 11 bases sitting between them. Germline assignment: CDR1 KGHDR and CDR2 SFDVKD. The CDR3 runs to 16 residues. In DNA, the CDR3 is TGTGCCACCAGTGATTTGAGACAGATCTCCTCCTACGAGCAGTACTTC. Translation: CATSDLRQISSYEQYF.

This chain uses TRBV7-9 with TRBJ1-1, with 8 bases identical to TRBD1. This CDR3 spans 17 amino acids. V shed 4 bases, J shed 0 bases, and the junction held 10 bases outside the gene matches. Germline CDR1 and CDR2: SEHNR and FQNEAQ (reference sequence). The CDR3 reads CASSSQGAGEMNTEAFF. CDR3 in DNA: TGTGCCAGCAGCTCCCAGGGGGCTGGGGAAATGAACACTGAAGCTTTCTTT.

This rearrangement joins TRBV7-2 to TRBJ2-3, with TRBD2 matching 10 bases. The V and J ends lost 5 bases and 5 bases, in that order; junction bases with no gene match: 10. This CDR3 region has 16 residues. The germline gives CDR1 SGHTA, CDR2 FQGNSA. As DNA, the CDR3 is TGTGCCAGCAGCGTCTCTAGCGGGAGTTTAGTAGATACGCAGTATTTT. This encodes CASSVSSGSLVDTQYF.

A few counts support this clonotype. V is TRBV20-1 and J is TRBJ2-7; a weak D match, TRBD1 (5 bases). This CDR3 comprises 14 residues. CDR1 and CDR2 from the germline V gene are DFQATT and SNEGSKA (reference sequence). Trimming removed 3 bases from V and 2 bases from J, with 14 bases in between. Here the CDR3 reads CSASSAETAYEQYF. The CDR3 DNA reads TGCAGTGCTAGCTCTGCGGAGACAGCCTACGAGCAGTACTTC.

This clonotype came up a few times. The chain combines TRBV6-4 with TRBJ2-7; the match to TRBD2 covers 7 bases. The trim removed 2 bases at V and 1 base at J, leaving 2 bases unmatched. Germline V gene lookup returns CDR1 MRHNA and CDR2 SNTAGT. This CDR3 comprises 14 residues. The CDR3 region is CASSDPGGSYEQYF. The CDR3 nucleotides read TGTGCCAGCAGTGACCCGGGGGGTTCCTACGAGCAGTACTTC.

A few counts support this clonotype. The CDR3 loop reads CASSLVDPSPVETQYF. For the CDR3, the DNA is TGTGCCAGCAGCTTAGTCGACCCATCACCTGTCGAGACCCAGTACTTC. This sequence joins TRBV7-2 and TRBJ2-5; D ambiguous. CDR3 length: 16 amino acids. CDR1 and CDR2 (germline): SGHTA, FQGNSA. V lost 1 base and J lost 5, with 17 bases in between.

This clonotype came up many times. This rearrangement joins TRBV4-3 to TRBJ2-3; D unresolved. Germline-derived CDR1 and CDR2 are LGHNA and YSLEER. Trimming stripped 4 bases from V and 0 bases from J, with 5 bases between. The length of the CDR3 is 13 residues. The CDR3 nucleotides read TGCGCCAGCAGCCGTTTAAGCACAGATACGCAGTATTTT. Its translation is CASSRLSTDTQYF.

This clonotype was detected a few times. This chain uses TRBV6-6 with TRBJ1-2; D gene unclear. This CDR3 is built from 16 residues. V shed 2 bases and J shed 0 bases, with 13 bases lying between them. Germline V gene lookup returns CDR1 MNHNY and CDR2 SVGAGI (reference sequence). The CDR3 loop reads CASSYDGGRANYGYTF. In DNA form, the CDR3 reads TGTGCCAGCAGTTACGACGGAGGCCGGGCTAACTATGGCTACACCTTC.

To note about this clonotype: The conserved final phenylalanine or tryptophan is absent from the CDR3, which likely points to a read error. The chain recombines TRBV7-2 with TRBJ2-1, with 7 nucleotides matching TRBD1. V was clipped by 10 bases and J by 5 bases; unmatched bases: 5. This CDR3 is 12 amino acids long. Germline V gene data show CDR1 as SGHTA and CDR2 as FQGNSA. The CDR3 bases are TGTGCCAAAGGACAGGAGAACAATGAGCAGTTCCTC. Protein: CAKGQENNEQFL.

The chain recombines TRBV7-2 with TRBJ2-6; possibly TRBD2 for D (6 bases). There are 16 residues in the CDR3. The V gene's germline CDR1 is SGHTA and CDR2 FQGNSA. The germline V and J ends were trimmed by 4 bases and 0 bases, with 10 bases remaining between them. The CDR3 DNA is TGTGCCAGCAGCTCGGGACTGAACTCTGGGGCCAACGTCCTGACTTTC. Encoded protein: CASSSGLNSGANVLTF.

This chain uses TRBV29-1 with TRBJ2-7, with a weak D call TRBD2 (5 bases). Germline V gene sequence: CDR1 SQVTM, CDR2 ANQGSEA. The CDR3 runs 12 residues. V shed 6 bases and J shed 2 bases, with 11 bases lying between them. CDR3 DNA: TGCAGCGTCAGCGCCGGGGCCTACGAGCAGTACTTC. Residues: CSVSAGAYEQYF.

In its sample, this clonotype was seen a few times. The chain links TRBV19 to TRBJ2-1; 11 bases map to TRBD2. The germline CDR1 and CDR2 sequences are LNHDA and SQIVND (reference sequence). V trimming: 11 bases; J trimming: 2 bases; junction bases outside the gene matches: 8. The CDR3 extends over 15 amino acids. The CDR3 coding sequence is TGTGCCGGTAACCCGGGACTAGCGGCCTACAATGAGCAGTTCTTC. Encoded protein: CAGNPGLAAYNEQFF.

The chain is built from TRBV7-2 and TRBJ2-5, with 7 bases aligning to TRBD2. Germline loops: CDR1 SGHTA, CDR2 FQGNSA. CDR3 size: 14 residues. Trimming took 3 bases from V and 5 from J; bases not matched to a gene: 6. The CDR3 bases are TGTGCCAGCAGCTTCCGCGGGGGTCTGGAGACCCAGTACTTC. Amino acid sequence: CASSFRGGLETQYF.

Notes on this clonotype: Relative to the germline gene, one junction end is altered; a read error may explain this. The genes are TRBV12-3 or TRBV12-4 and TRBJ2-5, with 10 nucleotides matching TRBD2. The CDR3 runs to 13 residues. The CDR3 DNA sequence: TGTGCCAGCAGTTTCGGGCTAGCGGGAGTTAAGTTCTTC. It codes for CASSFGLAGVKFF.

This clonotype showed up just a few times. The chain has TRBV11-2 and TRBJ2-5; no firm D call. The DNA end is a closer match to TRBJ2-7, so the J assignment may be wrong. Germline lookup yields CDR1 SGHAT and CDR2 FQNNGV. The CDR3 length is 15 residues. CDR3 loop: CASSLGSPIAYEQYF. The CDR3 DNA reads as TGTGCCAGCAGCTTAGGAAGTCCCATAGCCTACGAGCAGTACTTC.

This clonotype came up many times. The chain links TRBV4-1 to TRBJ2-7; D gene ambiguous. Trimming took off 1 base at V and 2 bases at J, with 12 bases between the two ends. The CDR3 loop spans 15 amino acids. Per the germline V gene, CDR1 is MGHRA and CDR2 is YSYEKL. The CDR3 DNA reads TGCGCCAGCAGCCAAGCGGGCTCCGGCCCCTACGAGCAGTACTTC. Translated: CASSQAGSGPYEQYF.

The V gene is TRBV3-1, the J gene TRBJ2-5; D ambiguous. Germline CDR1 reads LGHDT; CDR2 reads YNNKEL (reference sequence). The CDR3 totals 16 residues. Trimming took off 4 bases at V and 2 bases at J, with 17 bases between the two ends. CDR3 DNA sequence: TGTGCCAGCAGCCCATCCCCGGCTAGGCGTCAAGAGACCCAGTACTTC. As protein: CASSPSPARRQETQYF.

The gene calls are TRBV24-1 and TRBJ2-3; TRBD2 aligns across 10 bases. V lost 2 bases, J lost 3 bases, and 7 bases stayed unmatched. The V gene's germline CDR1 is KGHDR and CDR2 SFDVKD. The CDR3 sequence is 17 residues long. The DNA of the CDR3 is TGTGCCACCAGTGATTCTCTAGCGGGAGTTAGTACAGATACGCAGTATTTT. This gives the protein CATSDSLAGVSTDTQYF.

The CDR3 DNA is TGCGCCAGCAGCTTGGAGAGTGGGGGTAGCACAGATACGCAGTATTTT. Protein: CASSLESGGSTDTQYF. This chain joins TRBV5-1 and TRBJ2-3; D may match TRBD1 or TRBD2 (5 bases each). CDR1 and CDR2 (germline): SGHRS, YFSETQ. V shed 0 bases and J shed 0 bases, with 11 bases lying between them. This CDR3 spans 16 amino acids.

This chain uses TRBV24-1 with TRBJ2-6, with a tentative D call TRBD2 (5 bases). Germline assignment: CDR1 KGHDR and CDR2 SFDVKD. V lost 2 bases and J 0 bases, leaving 7 bases between the germline ends. This CDR3 region has 16 residues. CDR3 DNA sequence: TGTGCCACCAGTGATTCCGGAGGCTCTGGGGCCAACGTCCTGACTTTC. Protein product: CATSDSGGSGANVLTF.

This clonotype was observed a handful of times. This chain links TRBV28 with TRBJ2-6; D ambiguous. Trimming stripped 8 bases from V and 1 base from J, with 9 bases between. The germline gives CDR1 MDHEN, CDR2 SYDVKM. This CDR3 comprises 14 residues. DNA for the CDR3: TGTGCCAGCGGGTTCTTATCTGGGGCCAACGTCCTGACTTTC. Translating it yields CASGFLSGANVLTF.

This sequence joins TRBV11-2 and TRBJ2-2; D unclear. V gave up 4 bases and J gave up 2 bases, with 5 bases separating them. CDR3 length equals 13 residues. CDR1 and CDR2 from the germline V gene are SGHAT and FQNNGV. This chain's CDR3 is CASSYPNTGELFF. In DNA, the CDR3 is TGTGCCAGCAGCTACCCTAACACCGGGGAGCTGTTTTTT.